The following is a TCR beta chain sequence with its context. The data were obtained in a study of T cell changes during pregnancy in multiple sclerosis. Here immunoSEQ multiplex PCR was the method, and the copy in TCRdb shows in-frame clones only, minus some. Of about 110,000 clones listed, about nine tenths are singletons. V was trimmed by 0 bases and J by 4 bases, leaving 11 bases between them. The germline V gene encodes CDR1 SGHRS and CDR2 YFSETQ. The CDR3 consists of 15 residues. Specimen: peripheral blood, collected after pregnancy. V is TRBV5-1 and J is TRBJ2-1, with unresolved D. The TCR originated in a female donor with multiple sclerosis, enrolled in a pregnancy study. CDR3 region: CASSLDGSTYNEQFF. In DNA form, the CDR3 reads TGCGCCAGCAGCTTGGATGGATCGACATACAATGAGCAGTTCTTC. Full variable domain (missing parts from reference TRBV5-1 and TRBJ2-1): KAGVTQTPRYLIKTRGQQVTLSCSPISGHRSVSWYQQTPGQGLQFLFEYFSETQRNKGNFPGRFSGRQFSNSRSEMNVSTLELGDSALYLCASSLDGSTYNEQFFGPGTRLTVL.